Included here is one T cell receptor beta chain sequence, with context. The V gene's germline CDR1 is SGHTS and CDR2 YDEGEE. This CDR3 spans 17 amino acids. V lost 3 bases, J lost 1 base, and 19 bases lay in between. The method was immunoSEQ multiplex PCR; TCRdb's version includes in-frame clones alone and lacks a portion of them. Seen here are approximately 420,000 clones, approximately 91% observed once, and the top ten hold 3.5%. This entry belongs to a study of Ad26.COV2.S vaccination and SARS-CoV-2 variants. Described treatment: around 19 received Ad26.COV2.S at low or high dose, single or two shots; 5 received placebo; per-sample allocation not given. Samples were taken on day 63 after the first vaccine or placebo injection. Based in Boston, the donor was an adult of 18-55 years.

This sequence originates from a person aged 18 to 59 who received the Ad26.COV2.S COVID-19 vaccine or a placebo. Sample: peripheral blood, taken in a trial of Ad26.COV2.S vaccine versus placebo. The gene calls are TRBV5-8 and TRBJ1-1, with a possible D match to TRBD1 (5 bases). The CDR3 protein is CASSSSGTDFTNTEAFF. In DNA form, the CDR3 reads TGTGCCAGCAGCTCATCCGGGACGGATTTTACGAACACTGAAGCTTTCTTT.